This entry concerns a single T cell receptor (beta chain). This record belongs to a study of shared clonotypes between healthy human individuals. How the authors handled the data: Filtering of immunoSEQ junctional sequences could not match full-length read filtering. Data came from immunoSEQ multiplex PCR; TCRdb stores just in-frame clones and leaves some out. Clone size and V and J calls were adopted from that table, with D and trimming inferred from the DNA. The table shows over 850,000 clones, with around 82% occurring only once. All participating donors were Caucasian adults from Nashville, Tennessee. V was pared by 4 bases and J by 6 bases, with 6 bases of the junction left unmatched. This CDR3 has 14 amino acids. Germline V gene data show CDR1 as LGHNA and CDR2 as YNFKEQ.

The source is a man between 18 and 29 years old in good health. Some clones in this sample may be carry-over from other donors' samples. The chain carries TRBV4-2 and TRBJ2-3; 8 positions match TRBD2. Sequencing was performed on memory CD4+ T cells from PBMCs. Described subset: CD45RA-negative fraction. For the CDR3, the DNA is TGTGCCAGCAGCCCAGGGACTAGGGGGGATACGCAGTATTTT. Its protein is CASSPGTRGDTQYF.